The 17 T cell receptor beta chains below come from one sample, sequenced in a study of T cell repertoires in ileal Crohn's disease. Some clones are missing from TCRdb's copy, which holds only in-frame ones; the method was immunoSEQ multiplex PCR. The data show over 5,500 clones, about four fifths seen once. The sample comprised ileal tissue. Receptor source: an adult with Crohn's disease.

The sample holds a few counts of this clone. The genes are TRBV9 and TRBJ2-1; 10 nucleotides agree with TRBD2. The CDR3 length is 19 residues. Trimming removed 0 bases from V and 0 bases from J; junction bases left unmatched: 9. Germline CDR1 reads SGDLS; CDR2 reads YYNGEE. The CDR3, as DNA: TGTGCCAGCAGCGTAGGGGTAGCGGGAGGCTCAAGCTCCTACAATGAGCAGTTCTTC. The encoded protein is CASSVGVAGGSSSYNEQFF.

The rearrangement links TRBV5-1 to TRBJ2-3, with D possibly TRBD2 on 5 matching bases. The V gene lost 4 bases and the J gene lost 1 base, with 10 bases spanning the gap. CDR3 length: 14 amino acids. Germline CDR1 SGHRS, CDR2 YFSETQ. The CDR3 is CASSPGSGTDTQYF. The CDR3 nucleotides are TGCGCCAGCAGCCCGGGATCGGGCACAGATACGCAGTATTTT.

This chain uses TRBV6-1 with TRBJ2-4; TRBD2 might be the D (5 bases). Germline CDR1 reads MNHNS; CDR2 reads SASEGT. This CDR3 contains 15 residues. Trimming left V 0 bases short and J 8 bases short, with 14 bases between. Here the CDR3 reads CASSEARGLLDIQYF. The CDR3 DNA follows: TGTGCCAGCAGTGAAGCGCGAGGGCTCCTGGACATTCAGTACTTC.

J is TRBJ1-2 and V is TRBV7-6; D uncertain. The CDR3 sequence is 13 residues long. V lost 1 base, J lost 5 bases, and 8 bases lay in between. CDR1 is SGHVS and CDR2 is FNYEAQ in the germline V gene. CDR3 DNA sequence: TGTGCCAGCAGCTTAGTGTCTGGATATGGCTACACCTTC. It is translated as CASSLVSGYGYTF. The whole variable domain, remainder taken from reference TRBV7-6 and TRBJ1-2, is GAGVSQSPRYKVTKRGQDVALRCDPISGHVSLYWYRQALGQGPEFLTYFNYEAQQDKSGLPNDRFSAERPEGSISTLTIQRTEQRDSAMYRCASSLVSGYGYTFGSGTRLTVV.

This clone was recorded once. The chain links TRBV15 to TRBJ1-3; 7 nucleotides match TRBD1. Trimming removed 5 bases from V and 4 bases from J; junction bases left unmatched: 5. The CDR3 has 14 residues. Germline V gives CDR1 LNHNV, CDR2 YYDKDF (reference sequence). CDR3 residues: CATSPGGSGNTIYF. CDR3 in DNA: TGTGCCACCAGCCCAGGGGGGTCAGGAAACACCATATATTTT.

The rearrangement links TRBV11-3 to TRBJ2-1, with 8 bases matching TRBD1. The CDR3 consists of 13 residues. V lost 9 bases and J lost 7; bases outside the gene matches: 8. CDR1 is SGHNT and CDR2 is YENEEA in the germline V gene. Here the CDR3 reads CARTGEYGNEQFF. CDR3 coding DNA: TGTGCCAGGACAGGGGAGTATGGGAATGAGCAGTTCTTC.

This chain links TRBV2 with TRBJ2-1, with D unresolved. V gave up 5 bases and J gave up 10 bases, with 12 bases separating them. Germline-derived CDR1 and CDR2 are SNHLY and FYNNEI. This CDR3 is built from 12 residues. CDR3 coding DNA: TGTGCCAGCAGTACAAACTCAAGGGAGCAGTTCTTC. Its translation is CASSTNSREQFF.

CDR3 amino acids: CATSAGGGYEQYF. DNA for the CDR3: TGTGCCACCAGCGCGGGAGGGGGCTACGAGCAGTACTTC. The chain recombines TRBV15 with TRBJ2-7; 9 bases map to TRBD2. The CDR3 has 13 residues. Germline V CDR1 and CDR2: LNHNV, YYDKDF (reference sequence). Trimming cost V 5 bases and J 3 bases; bases outside gene matches: 2. The full variable domain, completed using reference TRBV15 and TRBJ2-7, is DAMVIQNPRYQVTQFGKPVTLSCSQTLNHNVMYWYQQKSSQAPKLLFHYYDKDFNNEADTPDNFQSRRPNTSFCFLDIRSPGLGDTAMYLCATSAGGGYEQYFGPGTRLTVT.

The chain employs TRBV5-1 and TRBJ1-4, with TRBD1 matching over 7 bases. The CDR3 is 14 residues long. Losses at the gene ends were 5 bases for V and 5 bases for J; bases not matched to a gene: 6. The germline V gene encodes CDR1 SGHRS and CDR2 YFSETQ. The chain's CDR3 is CASSPRDSNEKLFF. In nucleotides, the CDR3 is TGCGCCAGCAGTCCCCGGGACAGCAATGAAAAACTGTTTTTT.

This clone was seen only a few times. The J gene is TRBJ2-7, the V gene TRBV11-2; D is uncertain. CDR1 and CDR2 (germline): SGHAT, FQNNGV. The V end lost 0 bases, the J end lost 5 bases, and 5 bases lay between the germline ends. The CDR3 is 12 amino acids. Here the CDR3 DNA reads TGTGCCAGCAGCTTAGAGGTCCACGAGCAGTACTTC. Translated: CASSLEVHEQYF.

The chain employs TRBV6-1 and TRBJ1-2; D unclear. The CDR3 spans 13 residues. Per the germline V gene, CDR1 is MNHNS and CDR2 is SASEGT. Deletions cut 4 bases from V and 2 bases from J, with 8 bases between. The DNA of the CDR3 is TGTGCCAGCAGTGGGTACAGCAACTATGGCTACACCTTC. Protein sequence: CASSGYSNYGYTF.

V usage is TRBV18 and J usage is TRBJ1-3, with no clear D. This CDR3 spans 17 amino acids. Between the trimmed V and J ends, which lost 1 base and 1 base, there was a span of 14 bases. Looked up from germline, CDR1 is KGHSH and CDR2 is LQKENI. The CDR3 nucleotides are TGTGCCAGCTCACCACAAGACGGGTCCGCTTCTGGAAACACCATATATTTT. Translated, it gives CASSPQDGSASGNTIYF. Supplemented by reference TRBV18 and TRBJ1-3, the full variable domain reads NAGVMQNPRHLVRRRGQEARLRCSPMKGHSHVYWYRQLPEEGLKFMVYLQKENIIDESGMPKERFSAEFPKEGPSILRIQQVVRGDSAAYFCASSPQDGSASGNTIYFGEGSWLTVV.

J is TRBJ2-7 and V is TRBV6-4; 10 positions agree with TRBD1. J lost 3 bases, V lost 9 bases, and 8 bases had no gene match. The CDR3 contains 14 residues. Germline loops: CDR1 MRHNA, CDR2 SNTAGT. CDR3 amino acids: CARNVWDRGYEQYF. In DNA form, the CDR3 reads TGTGCCAGGAATGTATGGGACAGGGGCTACGAGCAGTACTTC.

This chain links TRBV6-5 with TRBJ2-5; D gene ambiguous. This CDR3 is built from 16 residues. The ends were cut back, 4 bases at V and 0 bases at J, with 15 bases in the middle. From germline, CDR1 is MNHEY and CDR2 SVGAGI. The CDR3 DNA is TGTGCCAGCAGTTCCCGAGACGAGGTTTACCAAGAGACCCAGTACTTC. As protein: CASSSRDEVYQETQYF.

The J gene is TRBJ2-3, the V gene TRBV28; tentatively, D is TRBD1 (5 bases). V was shortened by 3 bases and J by 5 bases, with 12 bases between the two germline ends. Germline lookup yields CDR1 MDHEN and CDR2 SYDVKM. The CDR3 sequence is 14 residues long. The chain's CDR3 is CASSFWQGIDTQYF. The CDR3 DNA is TGTGCCAGCAGTTTCTGGCAGGGAATAGATACGCAGTATTTT.

This clone was seen a single time. The genes are TRBV11-2 and TRBJ1-2; D is undetermined. The CDR3 covers 14 residues. V was pared by 0 bases and J by 3 bases, with 8 bases between. Germline values: CDR1 SGHAT, CDR2 FQNNGV. For the CDR3, the DNA is TGTGCCAGCAGCTTAGATTTCGGGTACTATGGCTACACCTTC. It yields the protein CASSLDFGYYGYTF.

This rearrangement joins TRBV19 to TRBJ2-5; the D gene could be TRBD1 or TRBD2 (5 bases each). CDR1 and CDR2 from the germline V gene are LNHDA and SQIVND (reference sequence). V lost 5 bases, J lost 0 bases, and 10 bases lay in between. CDR3 length: 14 residues. DNA of the CDR3: TGTGCCAGTAGTTTACGGGGCGACCAAGAGACCCAGTACTTC. This codes for CASSLRGDQETQYF.